This T cell receptor beta chain was recorded in a study of blood T cell repertoires in COVID-19. Study-wide context: Samples of COVID-19 (acute and convalescent) were obtained from the United States, Italy and Spain. T cells, B-cell-depleted T cells, or PBMCs provided the cDNA or gDNA that served as material.

Clinical histories supplied by participants themselves formed the basis of cohort assignment. Original data processing: Counts of nucleated cells, estimated from reference gene primer amplification, were obtained. The repertoire was sequenced with immunoSEQ multiplex PCR; TCRdb's copy has only in-frame clones and lacks some. That table supplies the V and J calls and clone size; D and trimming were determined from the DNA. The data show about 180,000 clones, around 80% seen once. The sequence derives from a man between 45 and 60 years old who had recovered from COVID-19. The sample consisted of PBMCs or T cells enriched from blood (not recorded which).

Here the CDR3 DNA reads TGTGCCAGCAGCCGGGGGACAGGGTCAGACACTGAAGCTTTCTTT. The encoded protein is CASSRGTGSDTEAFF. The rearrangement links TRBV3-1 (or the pseudogene TRBV3-2) to TRBJ1-1; 9 nucleotides line up with TRBD1. The junction had 6 bases not matched to a gene; V was cut back by 4 bases and J by 3 bases. The CDR3 covers 15 residues. CDR1 is LGHDT and CDR2 is YNNKEL in the germline V gene (reference sequence).